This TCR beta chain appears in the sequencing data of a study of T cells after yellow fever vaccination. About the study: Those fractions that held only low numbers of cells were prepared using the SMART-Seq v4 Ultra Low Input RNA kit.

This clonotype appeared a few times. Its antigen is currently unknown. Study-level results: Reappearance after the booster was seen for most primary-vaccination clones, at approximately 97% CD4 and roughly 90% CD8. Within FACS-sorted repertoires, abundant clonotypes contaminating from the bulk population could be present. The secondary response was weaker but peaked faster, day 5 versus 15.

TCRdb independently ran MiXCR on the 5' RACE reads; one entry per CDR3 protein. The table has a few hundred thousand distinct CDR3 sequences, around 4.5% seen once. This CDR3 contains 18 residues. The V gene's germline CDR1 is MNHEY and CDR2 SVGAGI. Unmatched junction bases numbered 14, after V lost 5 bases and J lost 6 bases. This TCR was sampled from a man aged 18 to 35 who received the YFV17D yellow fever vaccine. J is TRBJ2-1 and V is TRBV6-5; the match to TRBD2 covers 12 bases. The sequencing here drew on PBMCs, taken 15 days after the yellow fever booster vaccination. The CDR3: CASSGRLAGDLSGNEQFF. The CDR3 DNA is TGTGCCAGCAGTGGGAGACTAGCGGGGGACCTCTCTGGCAATGAGCAGTTCTTC.